The entry below gives a single T cell receptor (beta chain) sequence along with its context. Its antigen is unknown. The data stem from a study of beta chain features in type 1 diabetes. Turning to the study itself: Regarding age, gender and cell yields, patients proved similar to healthy donors. Study findings and constraints: Moderate but significant shortening of TCRB CDR3s was recorded in all four CD4+ subsets from Type 1 diabetes patients. Shorter templates may be favored by PCR, equally so in patients and controls. The question left open here concerned HLA type influencing TCRB rearrangement.

CDR3 size: 18 residues. The germline CDR1 and CDR2 sequences are SGHNT and YYREEE (reference sequence). The J segment lost 2 bases and the V segment lost 4 bases, leaving 8 bases of the junction unmatched. Based on CD45RO/CCR7/CD25/CD127/CD95/CD27, CD4+ regulatory, stem cell-like memory, naive and central memory cells were sorted. cDNA synthesis used the whole RNA isolate, giving expressed TCRB sequences. TCRdb's copy holds only in-frame clones and misses some; the assay was immunoSEQ multiplex PCR. The data show hundreds of thousands of clones, with approximately 16% seen just once and 0.015% held by the top ten.

Sequencing input: naive CD4+ T cells from blood. This chain links TRBV5-4 with TRBJ2-5; 16 bases match TRBD2. The receptor comes from a man aged 18 to 29 with type 1 diabetes. The CDR3 DNA reads as TGTGCCAGCAGCCCGGGACTAGCGGGGGGGCTCCTTCAAGAGACCCAGTACTTC. As protein: CASSPGLAGGLLQETQYF.